This T cell receptor (beta chain) was observed in a study of OX40 agonist ivuxolimab in advanced cancers. The overall study: Ivuxolimab, an agonistic anti-OX40 (CD134) antibody, was given to patients. A diagnosis of hepatocellular carcinoma, melanoma, renal cell or head and neck cancer was present in dose-escalation patients. Study-level results: Expanded clones belonging to CD8+ T cells outnumbered, on average, those of CD4+. At 0.1-3.0 mg/kg, partial responders had clonal expansion among the lowest observed.

Generated by immunoSEQ multiplex PCR, the TCRdb table keeps only in-frame clones and is missing some. The table has under 80,000 clones, 85% to 90% seen once; the top ten hold about 0.49%. Trimming left V 5 bases short and J 0 bases short, with 12 bases between. Germline lookup yields CDR1 SEHNR and CDR2 FQNEAQ (reference sequence). This CDR3 is 15 amino acids long. Remarks on this clone: Its antigen is unknown.

This sample comprised CD4+ or CD8+ T cells sorted from blood, obtained in a trial of the OX40 agonist ivuxolimab. The clonotype originates from an adult with an advanced solid tumor such as melanoma, head and neck, liver or kidney cancer. The gene calls are TRBV7-9 and TRBJ2-3, with D uncertain. DNA of the CDR3: TGTGCCAGCAGCCCTAACGTAGGTAGCACAGATACGCAGTATTTT. Its protein is CASSPNVGSTDTQYF.